This T cell receptor (beta chain) was sequenced for a study of blood T cells in healthy people across ages. Study information: About one barcoded beta molecule per two T cells was captured by template switching. Study-wide points: TCR beta diversity per million T cells fell roughly linearly with age.

Trimming stripped 1 base from V and 4 bases from J, with 15 bases between. CDR1 and CDR2 (germline): MNHEY, SMNVEV (reference sequence). The length of the CDR3 is 16 residues. To note about this clonotype: Its target is not known. Given a much more abundant clone one base away, this may be a read error.

For the second PCR, which ran for about 7 to 11 cycles, a sample-barcoded 5' primer and a J-beta primer mix were used. TCRdb ran MiXCR on the 5' RACE reads and lists one entry per CDR3 protein. The sample shows 1.5 million to 2 million distinct CDR3 sequences, 28% of them seen only once. Sequencing was performed on blood. This sequence was found in a woman between 25 and 40 years old in good health. The chain combines TRBV27 with TRBJ2-3; tentatively, D is TRBD2 (5 bases). The CDR3 sequence: CASSLWASWGSDTQYF. The CDR3 nucleotides read TGTGCCAGCAGTTTATGGGCTAGCTGGGGTTCAGATACGCAGTATTTT.